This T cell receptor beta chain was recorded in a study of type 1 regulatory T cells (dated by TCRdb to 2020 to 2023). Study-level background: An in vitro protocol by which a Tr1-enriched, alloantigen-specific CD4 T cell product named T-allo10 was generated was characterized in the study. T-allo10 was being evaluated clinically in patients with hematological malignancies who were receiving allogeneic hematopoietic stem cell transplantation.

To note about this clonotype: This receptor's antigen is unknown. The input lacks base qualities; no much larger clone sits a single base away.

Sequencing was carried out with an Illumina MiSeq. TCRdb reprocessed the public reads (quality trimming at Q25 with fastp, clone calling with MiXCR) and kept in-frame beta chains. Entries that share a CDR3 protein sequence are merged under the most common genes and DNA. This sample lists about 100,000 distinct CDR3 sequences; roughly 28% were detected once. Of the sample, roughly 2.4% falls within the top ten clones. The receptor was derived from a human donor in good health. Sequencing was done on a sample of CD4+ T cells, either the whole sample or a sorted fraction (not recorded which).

The nucleotides read TGCAGCGGAGCCGGGGCCGGGGAGCTGTTTTTT. Its translation is CSGAGAGELFF. The sequence links TRBV29-1 to TRBJ2-2; matching of 5 bases hints at TRBD2 as the D gene. V is shortened by 7 bases, J by 6 bases, and the region joining them spans 9 bases. Per the germline V gene, SQVTM is the CDR1 and ANQGSEA is the CDR2. CDR3 length: 11 amino acids, cysteine to phenylalanine. This entry keeps only the CDR3 DNA: 33 bases, framed from base 1.